This TCR beta chain appears in the sequencing data of a study of shared T cell receptors in the human thymus. The J segment lost 4 bases and the V segment lost 3 bases, leaving 10 bases of the junction unmatched. The CDR3 sequence is 17 residues long. The germline V gene encodes CDR1 SGDLS and CDR2 YYNGEE. The repertoire was sequenced with immunoSEQ multiplex PCR; TCRdb's copy has only in-frame clones and lacks some. The sample holds hundreds of thousands of clones, around 95% seen once. This TCR derives from a human donor. This chain uses TRBV9 with TRBJ2-1, with TRBD1 matching 10 bases. Material for sequencing was thymocytes. For the CDR3, the DNA is TGTGCCAGCAGCGGCCCGGGACAGGGGACGAGGTACAATGAGCAGTTCTTC. Its translation: CASSGPGQGTRYNEQFF.